The present entry profiles one T cell receptor (beta chain) with its context. This clonotype has just a few counts. Its binding antigen is unknown. No base qualities exist here, and no much larger clone lies one base off it. What this sample's treatment or condition label stands for: allogeneic hematopoietic cell transplantation with graft depleted of TCRalphabeta T cells and CD19 B cells. TCRalphabeta/CD19-depleted allogeneic hematopoietic cell grafts were given to the transplant recipients, all of whom were children. Receptor libraries were prepared by PCR. The listed sequencing device is Illumina HiSeq 2500. To normalize quantification of the TCRbeta repertoire, the TCR libraries were built with molecular barcoding that relied on unique molecular identifiers. TCRdb reran the public reads through fastp at Q25 and MiXCR, keeping productive beta chains. A single entry per CDR3 protein holds the most common genes and DNA from its merged rows. Within this sample are 550,000 to 800,000 distinct CDR3 sequences, with less than 15% of them counted one time only. The ten largest make up 0.79% of the sample.

This entry is derived from a study of T-cell reconstitution after alpha-beta-depleted transplantation in children (dated by TCRdb to about 2016). About the full investigation: Using TCR repertoire profiling, the study quantitatively followed how T-cell immune reconstitution unfolded in children after TCRalphabeta/CD19-depleted allogeneic hematopoietic cell transplantation.

The CDR3 goes from the cysteine to the phenylalanine over 16 residues. CDR3 DNA is the only sequence kept; it has 48 bases, read in frame from the first base. Clipping removes 1 base from V and 6 bases from J, with 8 as the unmatched junction base count. The germline V gene (reference sequence) provides CDR1 SEHNR and CDR2 FQNEAQ. Results the study describes overall, beyond this receptor: In some patients, high TCRbeta diversity at day 60 was attributed to recipient T cells and intrathymic progenitors that had survived conditioning. Hyperexpanded clone frequencies declined over subsequent months; after one year, T-cell counts and TCRbeta diversity were mostly attributed to newly produced T cells. Apparently early alphabetaT-cell count recovery about two months after transplant reportedly relied on only several hundred rapidly expanded clones derived from non-depleted graft cells.

This chain joins TRBV7-9 to TRBJ2-3; the central 9 bases match TRBD2. The sequence came from a girl aged 2 to 10 with congenital amegakaryocytic thrombocytopenia, due to receive a stem cell transplant. Material: PBMCs, obtained before TCRalphabeta/CD19-depleted stem cell transplant. The CDR3 reads as follows: CASSLGRGRAADTQYF. The nucleotides are TGTGCCAGCAGCTTAGGTCGCGGGAGGGCCGCTGATACGCAGTATTTT.